Following are 26 T cell receptor beta chains from one sample sequenced in a study of blood T cells in healthy people across ages. For the second PCR, which ran for about 6 to 11 cycles, a sample-barcoded 5' primer and a J-beta primer mix were used. TCRdb processed the 5' RACE reads anew with MiXCR; each CDR3 protein has one entry. This table holds 1.5 million to 2 million distinct CDR3 sequences, 28% found once. Input material: blood. The receptor set was obtained from a woman in her 30s in good health.

This clonotype has a count of ten or more. The genes are TRBV5-1 and TRBJ2-1; D call uncertain. The CDR3 is 11 amino acids. V lost 2 bases, J lost 9 bases, and 6 bases lay in between. Per the germline V gene, CDR1 is SGHRS and CDR2 is YFSETQ. CDR3 nucleotide sequence: TGCGCCAGCAGCTTAGTGAGTGAGCAGTTCTTC. Encoded protein: CASSLVSEQFF.

The sample holds a few counts of this clonotype. The CDR3 protein is CASSSLAGGKYNEQFF. Here the CDR3 DNA reads TGCGCCAGCAGCTCCCTAGCGGGGGGAAAATACAATGAGCAGTTCTTC. V usage is TRBV5-1 and J usage is TRBJ2-1; 11 bases line up with TRBD2. Per the germline V gene, CDR1 is SGHRS and CDR2 is YFSETQ. There are 16 residues in the CDR3. V dropped 3 bases and J dropped 4; count of bases not matched to a gene: 6. Complete variable domain (other parts from reference TRBV5-1 and TRBJ2-1): KAGVTQTPRYLIKTRGQQVTLSCSPISGHRSVSWYQQTPGQGLQFLFEYFSETQRNKGNFPGRFSGRQFSNSRSEMNVSTLELGDSALYLCASSSLAGGKYNEQFFGPGTRLTVL.

This clonotype has more than one count but fewer than ten. This chain joins TRBV9 and TRBJ2-1; 11 bases are a match to TRBD2. This CDR3 region has 14 residues. V lost 5 bases and J lost 13; bases outside the gene matches: 11. CDR1 SGDLS and CDR2 YYNGEE come from the germline V gene. The CDR3, as DNA: TGTGCCAGCAGTGACCGACTAGCGGGGAAAATTCAGTTCTTC. Protein product: CASSDRLAGKIQFF.

This clonotype was observed a few times. The chain combines TRBV5-1 with TRBJ2-1; TRBD2 agrees at 8 bases. The CDR3 runs to 15 residues. Germline V CDR1 and CDR2: SGHRS, YFSETQ. J lost 8 bases, V lost 0 bases, and 7 bases had no gene match. For the CDR3, the DNA is TGCGCCAGCAGCTTGGCACTAGCGGCTCAATATGAGCAGTTCTTC. Protein: CASSLALAAQYEQFF. Drawing the rest from reference TRBV5-1 and TRBJ2-1, the complete variable domain is KAGVTQTPRYLIKTRGQQVTLSCSPISGHRSVSWYQQTPGQGLQFLFEYFSETQRNKGNFPGRFSGRQFSNSRSEMNVSTLELGDSALYLCASSLALAAQYEQFFGPGTRLTVL.

The chain links TRBV6-2 or TRBV6-3 to TRBJ2-7; 10 nucleotides agree with TRBD2. Per the germline V gene, CDR1 is MNHEY and CDR2 is SVGEGT. Losses at the gene ends were 2 bases for V and 6 bases for J; bases not matched to a gene: 10. The CDR3 runs 16 residues. The chain's CDR3 is CASSYDPTSGSVEQYF. As DNA, the CDR3 is TGTGCCAGCAGTTACGACCCGACTAGCGGGTCGGTCGAGCAGTACTTC.

The gene calls are TRBV5-1 and TRBJ2-1, with unresolved D. The J call may not be correct, given that the DNA end is closer to TRBJ2-7. CDR1 is SGHRS and CDR2 is YFSETQ in the germline V gene. This CDR3 contains 14 residues. CDR3 protein: CASSLGNSYNEQYF. The DNA of the CDR3 is TGCGCCAGCAGCTTGGGGAACTCCTACAATGAGCAGTACTTC.

This clonotype has more than one count but fewer than ten. In DNA form, the CDR3 reads TGTGCCAGCAGCCCAAGGCTCCCGGGGGCCGCCAACAATGAGCAGTTCTTC. Protein sequence: CASSPRLPGAANNEQFF. The rearrangement joins TRBV7-2 to TRBJ2-1; D could derive from TRBD1 or TRBD2 (6 bases each). The CDR3 spans 17 residues. Germline CDR1 reads SGHTA; CDR2 reads FQGNSA. V lost 5 bases, J lost 5 bases, and 22 bases lay in between.

As concerns this clonotype: A much larger clone lies one base from this, so it may be a read error. The chain links TRBV19 to TRBJ2-3, with a tentative D call TRBD2 (6 bases). Trimming pared 7 bases from V and 3 bases from J, leaving 17 bases between. There are 15 residues in the CDR3. Germline V gene sequence: CDR1 LNHDA, CDR2 SQIVND (reference sequence). The CDR3 reads CASTAYGGRTDTQYF. Here the CDR3 DNA reads TGTGCCAGTACGGCCTATGGGGGGAGGACAGATACGCAGTATTTT.

This chain uses TRBV2 with TRBJ1-5, with D tentatively TRBD1 (5 bases). Germline V lookup: CDR1 SNHLY, CDR2 FYNNEI. V was trimmed by 11 bases and J by 4 bases, leaving 15 bases between them. The CDR3 has 13 residues. The DNA of the CDR3 is TGTGCCGGCATGAAAGAGGGGAATCAGCCCCAGCATTTT. Translating gives CAGMKEGNQPQHF.

J is TRBJ1-2 and V is TRBV13; 8 bases map to TRBD1. The J segment lost 0 bases and the V segment lost 2 bases, leaving 11 bases of the junction unmatched. The CDR3 sequence is 18 residues long. CDR1 PRHDT and CDR2 FYEKMQ come from the germline V gene (reference sequence). The CDR3 here is CASSLTEQGALSNYGYTF. CDR3 bases: TGTGCCAGCAGCTTAACCGAGCAGGGGGCGCTTTCTAACTATGGCTACACCTTC.

The chain is built from TRBV28 and TRBJ2-3; tentative D call: TRBD2 (5 bases). The CDR3 has 16 amino acids. Trimming stripped 3 bases from V and 0 bases from J, with 13 bases between. Looked up from germline, CDR1 is MDHEN and CDR2 is SYDVKM. CDR3 loop: CASSFGAGTSTDTQYF. CDR3 nucleotides: TGTGCCAGCAGTTTCGGTGCGGGCACTAGCACAGATACGCAGTATTTT. The whole variable domain, filled in from reference TRBV28 and TRBJ2-3, reads DVKVTQSSRYLVKRTGEKVFLECVQDMDHENMFWYRQDPGLGLRLIYFSYDVKMKEKGDIPEGYSVSREKKERFSLILESASTNQTSMYLCASSFGAGTSTDTQYFGPGTRLTVL.

The V and J genes are TRBV7-9 and TRBJ2-7; the match to TRBD2 covers 8 bases. The germline gives CDR1 SEHNR, CDR2 FQNEAQ (reference sequence). This CDR3 spans 17 amino acids. The V segment lost 5 bases and the J segment 11 bases; nucleotides outside the gene matches: 23. The CDR3 loop reads CASSRGTSGPFEKTEYF. In DNA, the CDR3 is TGTGCCAGCAGCCGGGGAACTAGCGGACCCTTCGAAAAGACCGAGTACTTC.

The chain recombines TRBV27 with TRBJ2-4, with 12 bases fitting TRBD1. The germline CDR1 and CDR2 sequences are MNHEY and SMNVEV (reference sequence). The CDR3 loop spans 17 amino acids. The V segment lost 4 bases and the J segment 2 bases; nucleotides outside the gene matches: 6. CDR3: CASSSPGTGGSKNIQYF. The DNA for the CDR3 is TGTGCCAGCAGTTCTCCCGGGACAGGGGGCTCCAAAAACATTCAGTACTTC.

V is TRBV20-1 and J is TRBJ1-4; a weak D match, TRBD1 (6 bases). CDR1 is DFQATT and CDR2 is SNEGSKA in the germline V gene (reference sequence). Trimming cost V 2 bases and J 4 bases, with 17 bases left between them. The CDR3 is 16 residues long. The CDR3 DNA reads as TGCAGTGCTAGACCTACAGGGAGGGTGGGTAATGAAAAACTGTTTTTT. It translates to CSARPTGRVGNEKLFF.

The chain is built from TRBV25-1 and TRBJ1-2; D is unclear. With 11 bases removed from V and 5 bases from J, the gap between germline ends came to 15 bases. This CDR3 is 12 amino acids long. The germline V gene has CDR1 MGHDK and CDR2 SYGVNS. The CDR3: CARSVIRYGYTF. CDR3 in DNA: TGTGCCCGGAGTGTGATTCGGTATGGCTACACCTTC.

Turning to this clonotype: This clone may be a read error of a much larger clone one base away. This sequence joins TRBV6-5 and TRBJ2-5; TRBD1 aligns across 10 bases. CDR3 length equals 15 residues. In germline, CDR1 is MNHEY, CDR2 SVGAGI. V lost 6 bases, J lost 3 bases, and 7 bases stayed unmatched. CDR3: CASRGLGTGEETQYF. CDR3 coding DNA: TGTGCCAGCAGAGGCCTGGGGACAGGGGAAGAGACCCAGTACTTC.

This clonotype was picked up many times. V gene TRBV5-1 combines with J gene TRBJ2-1, with D possibly matching TRBD1 (6 bases). Trimming took 4 bases from V and 4 from J, leaving 12 bases between them. Germline loops: CDR1 SGHRS, CDR2 YFSETQ. This CDR3 is built from 14 residues. In DNA form, the CDR3 reads TGCGCCAGCAGCCCCGAGAGGGGGTACAATGAGCAGTTCTTC. It is translated as CASSPERGYNEQFF.

This clonotype was recorded at least ten times. The chain is built from TRBV11-2 and TRBJ1-2, with D maybe TRBD1 (5 bases). Trimming shortened V by 2 bases and J by 3 bases, and 7 bases separated the two germline ends. Germline values: CDR1 SGHAT, CDR2 FQNNGV. The CDR3 runs to 13 residues. For the CDR3, the DNA is TGTGCCAGCAGCTTAAAAGGGGACTATGGCTACACCTTC. It specifies CASSLKGDYGYTF.

The chain couples TRBV5-5 to TRBJ1-6; D is unresolved. Germline values: CDR1 SGHKS, CDR2 YYEKEE (reference sequence). The CDR3 has 15 amino acids. Trimming removed 1 base at V and 6 bases at J, with 11 bases between. CDR3 amino acids: CASSLLSPSNSPLHF. In DNA form, the CDR3 reads TGTGCCAGCAGCTTGCTCTCCCCTTCTAATTCACCCCTCCACTTT.

In its sample, this clonotype was seen a few times. The V call is TRBV6-5, the J call TRBJ2-1; 9 nucleotides agree with TRBD2. Germline CDR1 reads MNHEY; CDR2 reads SVGAGI. The CDR3 is made up of 17 amino acids. Losses at the gene ends were 4 bases for V and 8 bases for J; bases not matched to a gene: 15. CDR3: CASSLLAGATSIDEQFF. CDR3 bases: TGTGCCAGCAGTTTATTAGCGGGAGCAACCTCGATCGATGAGCAGTTCTTC.

This chain connects TRBV4-3 to TRBJ1-2, with TRBD1 matching 9 bases. V dropped 4 bases and J dropped 0; count of bases not matched to a gene: 9. Germline lookup yields CDR1 LGHNA and CDR2 YSLEER. The CDR3 extends over 17 amino acids. DNA for the CDR3: TGCGCCAGCAGCCCGCAGGGACAGGGCTATACTAACTATGGCTACACCTTC. It encodes CASSPQGQGYTNYGYTF.

This clonotype came up a few times. One junction end does not reproduce the germline sequence, and a read error may be involved. V usage is TRBV3-1 and J usage is TRBJ2-7; tentative D call: TRBD1 (7 bases). Germline V gene sequence: CDR1 LGHDT, CDR2 YNNKEL (reference sequence). The CDR3 covers 15 residues. The CDR3 is CASSRGRGASNEQYF. DNA for the CDR3: TGTGCCAGCAGCCGTGGCAGGGGGGCCTCCAACGAGCAGTACTTC.

This clonotype has a handful of counts. The chain recombines TRBV7-2 with TRBJ2-2; D is unclear. V lost 1 base to trimming and J lost 5 bases, with 8 bases between them. In germline, CDR1 is SGHTA, CDR2 FQGNSA. The CDR3 extends over 14 amino acids. CDR3 sequence: CASSLVQETGELFF. The CDR3 DNA sequence: TGTGCCAGCAGCTTAGTCCAGGAGACCGGGGAGCTGTTTTTT.

With respect to this clonotype: Compared with germline, one end of the junction differs, possibly owing to a read error. The rearrangement links TRBV10-1 to TRBJ1-2; TRBD1 might be the D (6 bases). Germline loops: CDR1 WNHNN, CDR2 SYGVQD (reference sequence). The CDR3 consists of 17 residues. As DNA, the CDR3 is TGCGCCAGCAGTGAAGTGAGGGGGGCAGGATCTAACTATGGCTGCACCTTC. It encodes CASSEVRGAGSNYGCTF.

This rearrangement joins TRBV5-1 to TRBJ2-1; possibly TRBD1 or TRBD2 for D (7 bases each). Trimming left V 6 bases short and J 1 base short, with 17 bases between. The CDR3 spans 16 residues. Germline CDR1 SGHRS, CDR2 YFSETQ. The CDR3 bases are TGCGCCAGCAAGGGGGCTAGCGGTAATTCCTACAATGAGCAGTTCTTC. Encoded protein: CASKGASGNSYNEQFF. The variable domain in full, with the rest retrieved from reference TRBV5-1 and TRBJ2-1, is KAGVTQTPRYLIKTRGQQVTLSCSPISGHRSVSWYQQTPGQGLQFLFEYFSETQRNKGNFPGRFSGRQFSNSRSEMNVSTLELGDSALYLCASKGASGNSYNEQFFGPGTRLTVL.

The chain couples TRBV12-3 or TRBV12-4 to TRBJ1-2; D is unclear. The CDR3 covers 13 residues. V dropped 4 bases and J dropped 1 base, with 7 bases sitting between them. The CDR3 coding sequence is TGTGCCAGCAGTTCGAGGAATAACTATGGCTACACCTTC. It translates to CASSSRNNYGYTF.